The 5 T cell receptor beta chains below come from one sample, sequenced in a study of T cells in localized non-small cell lung cancer. Assay: immunoSEQ multiplex PCR; the TCRdb copy retains only in-frame clones and omits some. Among 45,000 to 50,000 clones, around 87% were seen once, and the ten largest hold around 2.5%. Specimen: PBMCs, collected before any cancer treatment. The receptors shown here come from a man aged 40-75 years with stage II lung adenocarcinoma.

The chain has TRBV10-1 and TRBJ1-5; no clear D gene. CDR1 is WNHNN, CDR2 SYGVQD, per germline (reference sequence). V shed 6 bases and J shed 2 bases, with 8 bases lying between them. This CDR3 contains 13 residues. The CDR3 is CASSHGGNQPQHF. In DNA form, the CDR3 reads TGCGCCAGCAGCCACGGGGGCAATCAGCCCCAGCATTTT.

The chain employs TRBV9 and TRBJ2-3; TRBD2 matches 10 bases. Per the germline V gene, CDR1 is SGDLS and CDR2 is YYNGEE. Losses at the gene ends were 2 bases for V and 2 bases for J; bases not matched to a gene: 5. CDR3 length equals 16 residues. CDR3 protein: CASSVHSGGITDTQYF. DNA for the CDR3: TGTGCCAGCAGCGTTCATAGCGGGGGGATCACAGATACGCAGTATTTT.

This sequence joins TRBV2 and TRBJ1-4, with 10 bases lining up with TRBD1. The junction had 8 bases not matched to a gene; V was cut back by 5 bases and J by 5 bases. Germline V CDR1 and CDR2: SNHLY, FYNNEI. CDR3 length equals 16 residues. CDR3 amino acids: CASSLTPGQGNEKLFF. For the CDR3, the DNA is TGTGCCAGCAGTCTGACCCCGGGACAGGGGAATGAAAAACTGTTTTTT.

The V gene is TRBV18, the J gene TRBJ2-7, with 12 bases identical to TRBD1. Per germline, CDR1 KGHSH and CDR2 LQKENI. This CDR3 is built from 14 residues. Trimming at V came to 4 bases and at J to 4 bases, leaving 2 bases not matched to a gene. CDR3 sequence reads: CASSRDRGQYEQYF. The CDR3 nucleotides are TGTGCCAGCTCACGGGACAGGGGGCAATACGAGCAGTACTTC. The full variable domain, its missing parts supplied by reference TRBV18 and TRBJ2-7, is NAGVMQNPRHLVRRRGQEARLRCSPMKGHSHVYWYRQLPEEGLKFMVYLQKENIIDESGMPKERFSAEFPKEGPSILRIQQVVRGDSAAYFCASSRDRGQYEQYFGPGTRLTVT.

The chain recombines TRBV30 with TRBJ1-6; the match to TRBD1 covers 8 bases. Trimming cost V 4 bases and J 6 bases; bases outside gene matches: 2. The CDR3 runs to 13 residues. Per the germline V gene, CDR1 is GTSNPN and CDR2 is SVGIG (reference sequence). In nucleotides, the CDR3 is TGTGCCTGGACGGACAGGGTTAATTCACCCCTCCACTTT. Translating gives CAWTDRVNSPLHF.